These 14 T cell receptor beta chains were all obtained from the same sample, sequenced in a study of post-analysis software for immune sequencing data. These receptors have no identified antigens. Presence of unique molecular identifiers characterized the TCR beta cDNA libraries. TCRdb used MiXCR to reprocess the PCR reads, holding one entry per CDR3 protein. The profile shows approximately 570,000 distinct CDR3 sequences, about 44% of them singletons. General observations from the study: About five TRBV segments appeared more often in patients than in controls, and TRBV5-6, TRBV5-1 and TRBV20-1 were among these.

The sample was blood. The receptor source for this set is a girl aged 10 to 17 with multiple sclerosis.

The CDR3 reads CSASREEGGNYGYTF. DNA of the CDR3: TGCAGTGCTTCCCGGGAGGAGGGAGGGAACTATGGCTACACCTTC. V gene TRBV20-1 combines with J gene TRBJ1-2; D gene uncertain. There are 15 residues in the CDR3. Trimming took 5 bases from V and 2 from J, leaving 18 bases between them. The germline gives CDR1 DFQATT, CDR2 SNEGSKA (reference sequence).

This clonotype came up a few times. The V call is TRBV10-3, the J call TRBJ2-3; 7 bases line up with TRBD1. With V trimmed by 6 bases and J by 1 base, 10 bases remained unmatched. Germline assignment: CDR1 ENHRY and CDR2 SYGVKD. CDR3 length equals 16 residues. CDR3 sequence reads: CAISTIGQAGTDTQYF. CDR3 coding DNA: TGTGCCATCAGCACCATAGGACAGGCCGGCACAGATACGCAGTATTTT.

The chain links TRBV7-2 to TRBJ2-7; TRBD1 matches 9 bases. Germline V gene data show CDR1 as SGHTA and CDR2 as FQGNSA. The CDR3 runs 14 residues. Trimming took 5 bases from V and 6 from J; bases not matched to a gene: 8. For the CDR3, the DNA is TGTGCCAGCAGCCCAAATACAGGGGGCAGCGAGCAGTACTTC. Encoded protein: CASSPNTGGSEQYF.

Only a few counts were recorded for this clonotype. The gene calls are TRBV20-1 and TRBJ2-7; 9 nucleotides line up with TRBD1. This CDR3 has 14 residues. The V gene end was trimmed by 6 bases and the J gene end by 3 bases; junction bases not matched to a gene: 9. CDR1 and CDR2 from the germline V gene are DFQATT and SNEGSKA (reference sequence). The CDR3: CSALQGQGIYEQYF. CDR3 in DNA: TGCAGTGCCCTCCAGGGACAGGGAATCTACGAGCAGTACTTC.

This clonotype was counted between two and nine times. The DNA of the CDR3 is TGTGCCAGCAGGTGGGGACTAGCGGGATCAGAGGCGCAGTATTTT. This translates into CASRWGLAGSEAQYF. The chain joins TRBV12-3 or TRBV12-4 to TRBJ2-3; 13 bases agree with TRBD2. Unmatched junction bases numbered 10, after V lost 6 bases and J lost 10 bases. This CDR3 spans 15 amino acids.

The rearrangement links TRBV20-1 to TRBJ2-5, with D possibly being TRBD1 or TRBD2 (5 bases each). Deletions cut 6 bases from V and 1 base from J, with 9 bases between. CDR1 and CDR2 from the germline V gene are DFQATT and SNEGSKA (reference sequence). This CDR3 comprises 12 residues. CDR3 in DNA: TGCAGTGCAGCAGGGACCCAAGAGACCCAGTACTTC. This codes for CSAAGTQETQYF.

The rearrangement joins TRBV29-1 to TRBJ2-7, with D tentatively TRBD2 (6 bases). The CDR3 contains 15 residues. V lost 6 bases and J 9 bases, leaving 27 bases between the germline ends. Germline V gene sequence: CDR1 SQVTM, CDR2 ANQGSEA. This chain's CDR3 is CSVLEETSPSSRQYF. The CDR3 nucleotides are TGCAGCGTCCTTGAGGAAACTAGCCCCTCCAGTAGGCAGTACTTC.

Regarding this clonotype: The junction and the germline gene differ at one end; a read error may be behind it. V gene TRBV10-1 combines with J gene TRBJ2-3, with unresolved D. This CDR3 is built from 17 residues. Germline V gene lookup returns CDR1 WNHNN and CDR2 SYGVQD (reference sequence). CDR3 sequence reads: CASNESPPSQQVDTQYF. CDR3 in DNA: TGCGCCAGCAATGAGTCTCCACCGTCCCAGCAGGTGGATACGCAGTATTTT.

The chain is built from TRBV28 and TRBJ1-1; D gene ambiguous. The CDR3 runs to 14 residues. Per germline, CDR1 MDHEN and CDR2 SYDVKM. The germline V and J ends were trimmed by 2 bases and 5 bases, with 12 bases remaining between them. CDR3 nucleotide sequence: TGTGCCAGCAGTTTACCACCGTCCCGTACTGAAGCTTTCTTT. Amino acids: CASSLPPSRTEAFF.

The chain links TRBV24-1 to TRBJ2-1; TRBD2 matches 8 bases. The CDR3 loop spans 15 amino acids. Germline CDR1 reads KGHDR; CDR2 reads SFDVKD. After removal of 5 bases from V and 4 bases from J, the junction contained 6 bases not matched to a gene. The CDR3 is CATSARGLVYNEQFF. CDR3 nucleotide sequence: TGTGCCACCAGTGCTAGGGGACTAGTATACAATGAGCAGTTCTTC.

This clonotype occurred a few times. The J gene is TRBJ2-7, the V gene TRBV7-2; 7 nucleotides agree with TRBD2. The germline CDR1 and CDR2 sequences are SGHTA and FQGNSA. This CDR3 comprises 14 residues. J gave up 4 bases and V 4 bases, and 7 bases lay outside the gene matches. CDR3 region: CASSSGLGGYEQYF. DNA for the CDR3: TGTGCCAGCAGCTCAGGACTGGGAGGGTACGAGCAGTACTTC.

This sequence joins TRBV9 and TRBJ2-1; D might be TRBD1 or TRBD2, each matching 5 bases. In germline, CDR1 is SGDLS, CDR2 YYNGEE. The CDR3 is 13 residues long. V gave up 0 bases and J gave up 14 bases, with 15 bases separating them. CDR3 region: CASSVGGWDVKFF. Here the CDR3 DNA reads TGTGCCAGCAGCGTAGGCGGTTGGGACGTTAAGTTCTTC.

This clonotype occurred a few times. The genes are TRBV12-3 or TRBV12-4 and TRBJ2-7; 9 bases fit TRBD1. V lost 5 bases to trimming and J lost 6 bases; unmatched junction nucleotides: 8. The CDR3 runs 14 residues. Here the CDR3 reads CASSLGQGTGEQYF. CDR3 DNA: TGTGCCAGCAGTCTGGGACAGGGAACGGGCGAGCAGTACTTC.

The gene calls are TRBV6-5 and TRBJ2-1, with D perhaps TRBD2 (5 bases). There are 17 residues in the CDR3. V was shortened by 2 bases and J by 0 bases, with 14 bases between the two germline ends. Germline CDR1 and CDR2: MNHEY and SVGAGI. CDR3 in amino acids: CASSYTLAKSSYNEQFF. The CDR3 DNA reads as TGTGCCAGCAGTTACACATTAGCGAAAAGCTCCTACAATGAGCAGTTCTTC.